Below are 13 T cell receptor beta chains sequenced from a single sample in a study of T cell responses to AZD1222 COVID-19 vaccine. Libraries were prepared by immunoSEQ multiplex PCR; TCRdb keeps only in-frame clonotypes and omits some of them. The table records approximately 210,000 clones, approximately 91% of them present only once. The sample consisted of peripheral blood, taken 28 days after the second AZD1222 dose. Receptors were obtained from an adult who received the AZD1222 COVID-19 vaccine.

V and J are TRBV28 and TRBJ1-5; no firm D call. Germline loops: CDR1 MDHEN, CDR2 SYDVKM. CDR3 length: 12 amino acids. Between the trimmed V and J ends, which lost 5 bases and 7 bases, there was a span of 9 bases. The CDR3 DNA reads TGTGCCAGCAGTCTCCCAGGCCAGCCCCAGCATTTT. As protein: CASSLPGQPQHF.

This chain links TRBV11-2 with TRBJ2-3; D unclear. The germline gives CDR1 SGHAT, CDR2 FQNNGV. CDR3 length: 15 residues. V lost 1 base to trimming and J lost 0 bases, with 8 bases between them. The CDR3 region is CASSLARTSTDTQYF. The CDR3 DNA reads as TGTGCCAGCAGCTTAGCCCGGACCAGCACAGATACGCAGTATTTT.

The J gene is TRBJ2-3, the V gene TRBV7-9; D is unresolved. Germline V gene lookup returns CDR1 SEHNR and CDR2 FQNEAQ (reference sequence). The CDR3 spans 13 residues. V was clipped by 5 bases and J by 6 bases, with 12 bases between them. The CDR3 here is CASSPPESDTQYF. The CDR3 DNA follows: TGTGCCAGCAGCCCCCCAGAGTCGGATACGCAGTATTTT.

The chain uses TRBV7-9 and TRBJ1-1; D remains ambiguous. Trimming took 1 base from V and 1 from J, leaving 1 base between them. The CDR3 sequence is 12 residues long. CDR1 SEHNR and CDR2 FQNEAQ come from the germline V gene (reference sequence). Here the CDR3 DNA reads TGTGCCAGCAGCTTAGAGAACACTGAAGCTTTCTTT. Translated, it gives CASSLENTEAFF.

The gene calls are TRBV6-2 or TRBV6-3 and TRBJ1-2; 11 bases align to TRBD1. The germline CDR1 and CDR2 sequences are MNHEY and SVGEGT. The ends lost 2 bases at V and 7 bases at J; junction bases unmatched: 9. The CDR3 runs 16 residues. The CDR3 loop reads CASSYPRGQGATGYTF. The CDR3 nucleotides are TGTGCCAGCAGTTACCCTCGAGGACAGGGGGCAACTGGCTACACCTTC.

This CDR3 reads CASSLDVWGLPYEQYF. In DNA, the CDR3 is TGTGCCAGCAGCTTAGATGTGTGGGGACTACCCTACGAGCAGTACTTC. The V gene is TRBV11-3, the J gene TRBJ2-7; 7 bases are shared with TRBD2. This CDR3 has 16 amino acids. Germline V lookup: CDR1 SGHNT, CDR2 YENEEA. V lost 0 bases, J lost 2 bases, and 7 bases stayed unmatched.

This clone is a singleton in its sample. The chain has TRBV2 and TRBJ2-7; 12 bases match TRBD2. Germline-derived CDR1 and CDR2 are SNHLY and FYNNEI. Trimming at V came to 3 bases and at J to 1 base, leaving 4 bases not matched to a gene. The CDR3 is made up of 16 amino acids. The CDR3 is CASSDRLAGVSYEQYF. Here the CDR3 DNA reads TGTGCCAGCAGTGATCGACTAGCGGGAGTATCCTACGAGCAGTACTTC.

The CDR3 nucleotides read TGTGCCAGCAGCCAGACAGGGGTGGGCAATCAGCCCCAGCATTTT. It is translated as CASSQTGVGNQPQHF. V is TRBV7-2 and J is TRBJ1-5; TRBD1 matches 8 bases. CDR1 and CDR2 from the germline V gene are SGHTA and FQGNSA. The CDR3 length is 15 residues. The junction had 5 bases not matched to a gene; V was cut back by 5 bases and J by 2 bases.

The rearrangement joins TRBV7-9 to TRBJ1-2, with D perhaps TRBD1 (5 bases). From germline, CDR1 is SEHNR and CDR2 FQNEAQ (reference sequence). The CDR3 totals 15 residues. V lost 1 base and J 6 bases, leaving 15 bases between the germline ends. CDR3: CASSLGGRGFDGYTF. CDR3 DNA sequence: TGTGCCAGCAGCTTAGGGGGCCGGGGATTTGATGGCTACACCTTC. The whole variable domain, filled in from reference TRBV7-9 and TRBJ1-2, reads DTGVSQNPRHKITKRGQNVTFRCDPISEHNRLYWYRQTLGQGPEFLTYFQNEAQLEKSRLLSDRFSAERPKGSFSTLEIQRTEQGDSAMYLCASSLGGRGFDGYTFGSGTRLTVV.

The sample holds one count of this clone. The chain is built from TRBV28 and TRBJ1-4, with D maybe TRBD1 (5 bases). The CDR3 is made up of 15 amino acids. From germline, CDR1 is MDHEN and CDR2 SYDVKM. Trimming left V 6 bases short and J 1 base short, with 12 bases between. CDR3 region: CASSLQGETNEKLFF. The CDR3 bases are TGTGCCAGCAGCCTGCAGGGTGAAACTAATGAAAAACTGTTTTTT.

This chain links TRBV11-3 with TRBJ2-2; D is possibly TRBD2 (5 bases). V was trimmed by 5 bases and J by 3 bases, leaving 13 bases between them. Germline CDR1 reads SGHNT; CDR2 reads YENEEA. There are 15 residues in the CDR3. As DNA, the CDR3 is TGTGCCAGCAGCCCACGCGCAGCGGACACCGGGGAGCTGTTTTTT. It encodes CASSPRAADTGELFF.

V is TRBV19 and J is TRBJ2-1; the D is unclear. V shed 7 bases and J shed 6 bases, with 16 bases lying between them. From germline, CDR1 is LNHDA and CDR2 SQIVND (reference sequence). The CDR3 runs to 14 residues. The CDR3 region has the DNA TGTGCCAGTAAGGAGACGAGAGACGGCAATGAGCAGTTCTTC. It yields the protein CASKETRDGNEQFF.

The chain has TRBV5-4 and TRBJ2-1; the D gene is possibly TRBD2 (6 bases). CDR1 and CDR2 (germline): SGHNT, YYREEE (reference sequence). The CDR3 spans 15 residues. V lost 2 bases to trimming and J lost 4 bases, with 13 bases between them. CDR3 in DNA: TGTGCCAGCAGCTTATACGGGACTCAATACAATGAGCAGTTCTTC. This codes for CASSLYGTQYNEQFF.